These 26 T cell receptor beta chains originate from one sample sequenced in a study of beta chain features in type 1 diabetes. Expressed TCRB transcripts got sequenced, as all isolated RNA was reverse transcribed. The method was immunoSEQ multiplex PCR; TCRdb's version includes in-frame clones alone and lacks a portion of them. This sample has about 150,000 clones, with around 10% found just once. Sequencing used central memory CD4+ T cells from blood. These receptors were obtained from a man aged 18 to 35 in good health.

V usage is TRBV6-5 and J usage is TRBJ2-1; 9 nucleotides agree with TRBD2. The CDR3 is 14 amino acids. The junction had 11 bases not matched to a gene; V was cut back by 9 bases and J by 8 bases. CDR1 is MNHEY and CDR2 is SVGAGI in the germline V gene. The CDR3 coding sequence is TGTGCCAGTCGGAATAGCGGGAGTAGGGATGAGCAGTTCTTC. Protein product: CASRNSGSRDEQFF.

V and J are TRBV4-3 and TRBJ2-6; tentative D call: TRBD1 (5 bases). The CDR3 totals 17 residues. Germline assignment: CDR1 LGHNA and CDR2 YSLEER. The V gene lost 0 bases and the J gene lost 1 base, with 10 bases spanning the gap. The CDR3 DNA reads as TGCGCCAGCAGCCAAGATGTTAGGGGATCTGGGGCCAACGTCCTGACTTTC. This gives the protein CASSQDVRGSGANVLTF.

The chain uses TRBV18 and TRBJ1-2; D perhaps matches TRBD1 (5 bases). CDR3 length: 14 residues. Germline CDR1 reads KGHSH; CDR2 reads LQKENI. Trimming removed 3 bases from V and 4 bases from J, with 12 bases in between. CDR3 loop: CASSPRNRPYGYTF. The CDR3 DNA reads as TGTGCCAGCTCACCCCGGAACAGGCCCTATGGCTACACCTTC.

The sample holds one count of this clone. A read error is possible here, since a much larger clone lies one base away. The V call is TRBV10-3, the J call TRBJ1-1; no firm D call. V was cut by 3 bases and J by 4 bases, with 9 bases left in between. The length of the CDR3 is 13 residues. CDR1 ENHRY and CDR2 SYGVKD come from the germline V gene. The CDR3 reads CAISDERVTEAFF. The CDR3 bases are TGTGCCATCAGTGACGAAAGGGTCACTGAAGCTTTCTTT.

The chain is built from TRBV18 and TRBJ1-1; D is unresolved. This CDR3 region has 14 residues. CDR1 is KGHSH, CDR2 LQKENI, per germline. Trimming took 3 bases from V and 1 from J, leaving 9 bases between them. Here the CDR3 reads CASSPGGWNTEAFF. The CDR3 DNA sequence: TGTGCCAGCTCACCGGGCGGTTGGAACACTGAAGCTTTCTTT. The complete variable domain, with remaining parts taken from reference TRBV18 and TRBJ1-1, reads NAGVMQNPRHLVRRRGQEARLRCSPMKGHSHVYWYRQLPEEGLKFMVYLQKENIIDESGMPKERFSAEFPKEGPSILRIQQVVRGDSAAYFCASSPGGWNTEAFFGQGTRLTVV.

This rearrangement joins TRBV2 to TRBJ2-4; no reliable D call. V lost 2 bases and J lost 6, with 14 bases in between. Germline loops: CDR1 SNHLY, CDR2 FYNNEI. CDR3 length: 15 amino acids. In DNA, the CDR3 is TGTGCCAGCAGTGAAATCTCCGGCAGCTCAAACATTCAGTACTTC. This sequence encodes CASSEISGSSNIQYF.

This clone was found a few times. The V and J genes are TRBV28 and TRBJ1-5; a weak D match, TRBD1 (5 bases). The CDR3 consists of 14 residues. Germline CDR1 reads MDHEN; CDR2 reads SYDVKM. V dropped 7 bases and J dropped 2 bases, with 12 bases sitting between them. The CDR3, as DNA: TGTGCCAGCAACCAGGGATATCGCAATCAGCCCCAGCATTTT. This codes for CASNQGYRNQPQHF.

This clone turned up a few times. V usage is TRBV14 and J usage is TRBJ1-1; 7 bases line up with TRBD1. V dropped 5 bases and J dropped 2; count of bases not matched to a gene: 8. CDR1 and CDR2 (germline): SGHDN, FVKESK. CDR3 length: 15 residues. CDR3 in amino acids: CASSALRDRNTEAFF. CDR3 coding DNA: TGTGCCAGCAGCGCGTTGCGGGACAGAAACACTGAAGCTTTCTTT.

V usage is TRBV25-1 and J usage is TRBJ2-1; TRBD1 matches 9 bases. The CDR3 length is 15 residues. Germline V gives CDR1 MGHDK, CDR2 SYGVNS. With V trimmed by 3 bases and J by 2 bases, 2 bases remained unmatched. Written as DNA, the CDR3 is TGTGCCAGCAGTGAGAGGACAGGGGCCTACAATGAGCAGTTCTTC. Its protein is CASSERTGAYNEQFF.

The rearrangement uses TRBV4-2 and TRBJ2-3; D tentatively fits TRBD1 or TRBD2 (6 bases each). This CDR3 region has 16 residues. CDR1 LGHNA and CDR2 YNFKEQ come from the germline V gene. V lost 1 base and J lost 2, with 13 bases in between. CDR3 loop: CASSQGGAAFTDTQYF. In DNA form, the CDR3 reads TGTGCCAGCAGCCAAGGGGGGGCAGCTTTCACAGATACGCAGTATTTT.

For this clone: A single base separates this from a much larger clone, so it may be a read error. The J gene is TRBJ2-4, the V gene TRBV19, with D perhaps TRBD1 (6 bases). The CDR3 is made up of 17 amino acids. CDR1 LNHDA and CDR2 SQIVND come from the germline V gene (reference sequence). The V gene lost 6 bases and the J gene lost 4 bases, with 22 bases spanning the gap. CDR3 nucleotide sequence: TGTGCCAGTAGACACTTAGACGACAGGAAAGTGAAAAACATTCAGTACTTC. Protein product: CASRHLDDRKVKNIQYF.

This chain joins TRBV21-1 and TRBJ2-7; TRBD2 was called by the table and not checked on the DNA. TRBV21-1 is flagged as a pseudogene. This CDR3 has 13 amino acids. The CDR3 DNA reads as TGTGCCACCCGAAAACGGGGCTCCTACGAGCAGTACTTC. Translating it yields CATRKRGSYEQYF.

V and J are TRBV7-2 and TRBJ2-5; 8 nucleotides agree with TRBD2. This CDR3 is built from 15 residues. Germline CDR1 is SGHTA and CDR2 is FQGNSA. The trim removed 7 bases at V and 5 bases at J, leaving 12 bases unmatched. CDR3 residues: CASTPQAGVRETQYF. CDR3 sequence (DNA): TGTGCCAGCACCCCCCAAGCGGGGGTACGGGAGACCCAGTACTTC. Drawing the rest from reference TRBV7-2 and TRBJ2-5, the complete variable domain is GAGVSQSPSNKVTEKGKDVELRCDPISGHTALYWYRQSLGQGLEFLIYFQGNSAPDKSGLPSDRFSAERTGGSVSTLTIQRTQQEDSAVYLCASTPQAGVRETQYFGPGTRLLVL.

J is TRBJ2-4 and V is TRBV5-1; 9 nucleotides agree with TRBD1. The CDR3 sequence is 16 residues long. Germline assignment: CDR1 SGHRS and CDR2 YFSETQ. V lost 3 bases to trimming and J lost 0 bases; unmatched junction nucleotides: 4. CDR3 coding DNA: TGCGCCAGCAGCTCTGCGGACAGGGGAGCCAAAAACATTCAGTACTTC. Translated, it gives CASSSADRGAKNIQYF.

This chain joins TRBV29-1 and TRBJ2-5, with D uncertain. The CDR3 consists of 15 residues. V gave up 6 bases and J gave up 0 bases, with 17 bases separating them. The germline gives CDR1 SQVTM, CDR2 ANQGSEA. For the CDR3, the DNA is TGCAGCGTGTCCGTCGGCCTACAATACCAAGAGACCCAGTACTTC. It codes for CSVSVGLQYQETQYF.

The CDR3, as DNA: TGTGCCAGCAGCTTCCGGCCCACGGCGTACTCTAGCACAGATACGCAGTATTTT. Translating gives CASSFRPTAYSSTDTQYF. The chain couples TRBV7-2 to TRBJ2-3; D ambiguous. This CDR3 is built from 18 residues. The germline gives CDR1 SGHTA, CDR2 FQGNSA. Trimming pared 3 bases from V and 0 bases from J, leaving 19 bases between.

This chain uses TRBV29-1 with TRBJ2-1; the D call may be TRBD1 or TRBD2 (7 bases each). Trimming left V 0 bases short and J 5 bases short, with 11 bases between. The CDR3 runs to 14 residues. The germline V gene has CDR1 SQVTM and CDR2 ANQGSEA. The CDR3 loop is CSVEDRGGNNEQFF. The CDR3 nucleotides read TGCAGCGTTGAAGACAGGGGGGGTAACAATGAGCAGTTCTTC.

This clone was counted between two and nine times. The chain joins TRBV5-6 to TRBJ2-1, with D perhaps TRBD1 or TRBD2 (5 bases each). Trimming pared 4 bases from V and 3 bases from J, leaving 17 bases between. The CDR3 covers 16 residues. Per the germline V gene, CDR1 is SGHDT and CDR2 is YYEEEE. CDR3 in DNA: TGTGCCAGCAGCCATGACCGGGACCATTTCTACAATGAGCAGTTCTTC. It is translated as CASSHDRDHFYNEQFF.

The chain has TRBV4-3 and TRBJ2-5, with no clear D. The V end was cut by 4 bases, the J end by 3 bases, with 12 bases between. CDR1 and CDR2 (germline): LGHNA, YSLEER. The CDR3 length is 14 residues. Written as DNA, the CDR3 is TGCGCCAGCAGCCCGGGCCCCGTAAAAGAGACCCAGTACTTC. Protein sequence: CASSPGPVKETQYF.

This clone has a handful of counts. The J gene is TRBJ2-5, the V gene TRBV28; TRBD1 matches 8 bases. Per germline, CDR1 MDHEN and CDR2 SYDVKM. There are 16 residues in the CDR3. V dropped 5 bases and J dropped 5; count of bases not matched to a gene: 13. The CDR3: CASSTRTGSLWETQYF. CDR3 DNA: TGTGCCAGCAGTACTCGGACAGGGTCGCTGTGGGAGACCCAGTACTTC.

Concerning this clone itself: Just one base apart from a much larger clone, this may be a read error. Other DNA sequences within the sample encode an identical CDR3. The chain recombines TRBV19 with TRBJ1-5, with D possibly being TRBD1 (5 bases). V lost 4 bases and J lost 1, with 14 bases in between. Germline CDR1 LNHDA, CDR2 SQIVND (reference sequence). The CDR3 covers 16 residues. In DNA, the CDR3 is TGTGCCAGTAGTACCCGCCAGGGTTTGAGCAATCAGCCCCAGCATTTT. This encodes CASSTRQGLSNQPQHF.

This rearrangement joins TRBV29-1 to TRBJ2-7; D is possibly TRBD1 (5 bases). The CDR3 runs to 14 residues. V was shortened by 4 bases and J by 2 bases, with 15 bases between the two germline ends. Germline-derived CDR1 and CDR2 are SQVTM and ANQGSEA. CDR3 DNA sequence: TGCAGCGTTGGGTCAGGGTGGGAAACCTACGAGCAGTACTTC. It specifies CSVGSGWETYEQYF.

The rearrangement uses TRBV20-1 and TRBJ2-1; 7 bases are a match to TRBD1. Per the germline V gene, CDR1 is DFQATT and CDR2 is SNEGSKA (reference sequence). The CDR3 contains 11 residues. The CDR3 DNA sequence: TGCAGGGCCGGGACAGCGGATGAGCAGTTCTTC. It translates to CRAGTADEQFF.

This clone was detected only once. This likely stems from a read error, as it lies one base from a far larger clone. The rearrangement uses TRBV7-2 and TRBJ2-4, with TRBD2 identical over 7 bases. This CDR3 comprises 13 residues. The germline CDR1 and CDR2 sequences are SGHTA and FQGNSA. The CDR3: CPSSLSGTNIQYF. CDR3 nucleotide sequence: TGTCCCAGCAGCCTGAGCGGGACAAACATTCAGTACTTC.

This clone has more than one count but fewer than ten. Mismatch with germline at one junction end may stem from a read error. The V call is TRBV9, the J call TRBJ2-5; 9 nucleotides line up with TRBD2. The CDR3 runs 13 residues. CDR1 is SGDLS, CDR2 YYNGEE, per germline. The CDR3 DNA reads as TGTGCCAGTAGCGTAAGTCCTAGCGGGGCCCAGTACTTC. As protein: CASSVSPSGAQYF.

The CDR3 spells CASSSGARETQYF. The CDR3 DNA reads as TGTGCCAGCAGTTCCGGGGCGAGGGAGACCCAGTACTTC. This sequence joins TRBV28 and TRBJ2-5; D possibly uses TRBD1 or TRBD2 (5 bases each). Per the germline V gene, CDR1 is MDHEN and CDR2 is SYDVKM. The CDR3 has 13 residues. V was trimmed by 4 bases and J by 5 bases, leaving 11 bases between them. Looking up the rest from reference TRBV28 and TRBJ2-5 gives the full variable domain: DVKVTQSSRYLVKRTGEKVFLECVQDMDHENMFWYRQDPGLGLRLIYFSYDVKMKEKGDIPEGYSVSREKKERFSLILESASTNQTSMYLCASSSGARETQYFGPGTRLLVL.